A single sample gave rise to the 27 T cell receptor beta chains below, sequenced in a study of shared clonotypes between healthy human individuals. The method was immunoSEQ multiplex PCR; TCRdb's version includes in-frame clones alone and lacks a portion of them. The sample holds nearly 500,000 clones, about 82% seen once. Sample: PBMCs. The receptors come from a woman between 40 and 50 years old in good health. Some clones in this sample may be carry-over from other donors' samples.

This clone came up once. The J gene is TRBJ1-1, the V gene TRBV28; possibly TRBD1 for D (6 bases). The V gene's germline CDR1 is MDHEN and CDR2 SYDVKM. This CDR3 has 19 residues. Trimming removed 2 bases from V and 1 base from J, with 23 bases in between. CDR3 in amino acids: CASSLGGWRAEGPNTEAFF. The CDR3, as DNA: TGTGCCAGCAGTTTAGGGGGCTGGCGGGCAGAGGGACCGAACACTGAAGCTTTCTTT.

On this clone itself: The junction differs from germline at one of its ends, possibly a read error. V and J are TRBV6-1 and TRBJ1-4, with D uncertain. The V gene's germline CDR1 is MNHNS and CDR2 SASEGT. The CDR3 runs to 13 residues. The CDR3 DNA follows: TGTGCCATCAGTGGTAGGGTCAATGAAAAACTGTTTTTT. Translating it yields CAISGRVNEKLFF.

This clone was observed once. The chain joins TRBV28 to TRBJ2-7, with TRBD1 identical over 7 bases. The CDR3 is 14 residues long. J lost 3 bases, V lost 2 bases, and 4 bases had no gene match. CDR1 and CDR2 from the germline V gene are MDHEN and SYDVKM. The CDR3 protein is CASSLLTGDYEQYF. CDR3 nucleotides: TGTGCCAGCAGTTTACTTACAGGGGACTACGAGCAGTACTTC.

A note on this clone: A much more abundant neighbour one base away suggests this may be a read error. V is TRBV7-2 and J is TRBJ2-5, with 9 bases that match TRBD1. This CDR3 has 15 amino acids. In germline, CDR1 is SGHTA, CDR2 FQGNSA. CDR3 region: CASSLGGTGQETQHF. CDR3 nucleotide sequence: TGTGCCAGCAGCTTAGGGGGGACAGGGCAAGAGACCCAGCACTTC.

This chain connects TRBV27 to TRBJ2-7; 7 positions match TRBD1. The CDR3 is 14 residues long. V was clipped by 2 bases and J by 1 base; unmatched bases: 2. Germline V gives CDR1 MNHEY, CDR2 SMNVEV (reference sequence). The CDR3 sequence: CASSLGRGSYEQYF. The CDR3 bases are TGTGCCAGCAGTTTAGGCAGGGGGTCCTACGAGCAGTACTTC.

V usage is TRBV5-1 and J usage is TRBJ2-5; 15 bases align to TRBD2. The length of the CDR3 is 17 residues. The germline CDR1 and CDR2 sequences are SGHRS and YFSETQ. The junction had 9 bases not matched to a gene; V was cut back by 4 bases and J by 5 bases. The CDR3 is CASSIRTSGRGGETQYF. CDR3 nucleotide sequence: TGCGCCAGCAGCATTCGGACTAGCGGGAGGGGCGGGGAGACCCAGTACTTC.

This sequence joins TRBV28 and TRBJ1-5, with 9 bases aligning to TRBD1. CDR1 is MDHEN and CDR2 is SYDVKM in the germline V gene. V dropped 10 bases and J dropped 5; count of bases not matched to a gene: 15. The CDR3 has 16 residues. CDR3 DNA: TGTGCCACGGACAGGGGCGTTTCGGGGGCTTATCAGCCCCAGCATTTT. It is translated as CATDRGVSGAYQPQHF. The full variable domain, completed using reference TRBV28 and TRBJ1-5, is DVKVTQSSRYLVKRTGEKVFLECVQDMDHENMFWYRQDPGLGLRLIYFSYDVKMKEKGDIPEGYSVSREKKERFSLILESASTNQTSMYLCATDRGVSGAYQPQHFGDGTRLSIL.

This CDR3 reads CAWHFKKTGASGANVLTF. The DNA for the CDR3 is TGTGCCTGGCACTTTAAAAAAACGGGGGCCTCTGGGGCCAACGTCCTGACTTTC. The V and J genes are TRBV30 and TRBJ2-6; either TRBD1 or TRBD2 may supply D (6 bases each). The germline V gene encodes CDR1 GTSNPN and CDR2 SVGIG (reference sequence). The CDR3 has 18 amino acids. The V and J ends lost 5 bases and 0 bases respectively, with 20 bases between them.

The DNA of the CDR3 is TGTGCCAGCAGCGTAGTGGCGGCAGGGCCTGAAGCTTTCTTT. Amino acids: CASSVVAAGPEAFF. The J gene is TRBJ1-1, the V gene TRBV9, with D tentatively TRBD1 (5 bases). Germline CDR1 reads SGDLS; CDR2 reads YYNGEE. Trimming cost V 0 bases and J 6 bases, with 12 bases left between them. The length of the CDR3 is 14 residues.

The chain recombines TRBV19 with TRBJ2-5; D perhaps matches TRBD2 (5 bases). CDR3 length equals 13 residues. The germline V gene has CDR1 LNHDA and CDR2 SQIVND (reference sequence). The ends were cut back, 5 bases at V and 0 bases at J, with 7 bases in the middle. The CDR3 bases are TGTGCCAGTAGTCTCGGGAACCAAGAGACCCAGTACTTC. Protein sequence: CASSLGNQETQYF.

This clone has just one count. The J gene is TRBJ2-7, the V gene TRBV28; D may be TRBD1 (6 bases). The CDR3 has 12 residues. V lost 8 bases and J lost 0, with 8 bases in between. The germline V gene encodes CDR1 MDHEN and CDR2 SYDVKM. The CDR3 region is CASRDISYEQYF. The DNA for the CDR3 is TGTGCCAGCCGGGACATCTCCTACGAGCAGTACTTC.

This clone was observed at least ten times. Different DNA sequences within this sample yield the same CDR3. The chain couples TRBV9 to TRBJ1-1; D is possibly TRBD1 (6 bases). Trimming stripped 1 base from V and 3 bases from J, with 16 bases between. CDR3 length: 16 amino acids. In germline, CDR1 is SGDLS, CDR2 YYNGEE. The CDR3 spells CASSVTQGPRDTEAFF. Written as DNA, the CDR3 is TGTGCCAGCAGCGTAACTCAGGGGCCGAGGGACACTGAAGCTTTCTTT.

In its sample, this clone was seen many times. The gene calls are TRBV6-4 and TRBJ2-1; D might be TRBD2 (6 bases). This CDR3 comprises 15 residues. V gave up 3 bases and J gave up 4 bases, with 13 bases separating them. CDR1 is MRHNA, CDR2 SNTAGT, per germline. This CDR3 reads CASSEEGSGYNEQFF. The CDR3, as DNA: TGTGCCAGCAGTGAGGAGGGATCAGGGTACAATGAGCAGTTCTTC.

V gene TRBV11-2 combines with J gene TRBJ2-1, with 15 bases fitting TRBD2. The CDR3 is 19 residues long. With V trimmed by 0 bases and J by 8 bases, 11 bases remained unmatched. Germline V CDR1 and CDR2: SGHAT, FQNNGV. The CDR3 DNA reads as TGTGCCAGCAGCTTAGAGTACGGGACTAGCGGGAGGTACTCGGATGAGCAGTTCTTC. It is translated as CASSLEYGTSGRYSDEQFF.

In this sample, this clone turned up once. A much larger clone lies one base from this, so it may be a read error. The sample has other DNA sequences that encode this CDR3 too. The chain recombines TRBV7-2 with TRBJ2-5; 8 positions match TRBD2. CDR1 and CDR2 (germline): SGHTA, FQGNSA. The junction had 4 bases not matched to a gene; V was cut back by 0 bases and J by 4 bases. The CDR3 extends over 15 amino acids. The CDR3: CASSLASGIGETQYF. In nucleotides, the CDR3 is TGTGCCAGCAGCTTAGCTAGCGGGATCGGAGAGACCCAGTACTTC.

This clone is a singleton in its sample. Possible read error: a much larger clone is one base away. The sample carries other DNA sequences with the same CDR3. The V and J genes are TRBV29-1 and TRBJ2-2; 10 nucleotides align to TRBD1. This CDR3 contains 14 residues. Germline V CDR1 and CDR2: SQVTM, ANQGSEA. The chain's CDR3 is CSVGTGVATGELFF. CDR3 sequence (DNA): TGCAGTGTTGGGACAGGGGTGGCCACCGGGGAGCTGTTTTTT.

J is TRBJ1-2 and V is TRBV29-1, with D perhaps TRBD1 (5 bases). This CDR3 is built from 14 residues. Germline V CDR1 and CDR2: SQVTM, ANQGSEA. The ends were cut back, 3 bases at V and 0 bases at J, with 11 bases in the middle. CDR3 bases: TGCAGCGTTGACACAGGAGAAGCTAACTATGGCTACACCTTC. Its protein is CSVDTGEANYGYTF. The full variable domain, its missing parts supplied by reference TRBV29-1 and TRBJ1-2, is SAVISQKPSRDICQRGTSLTIQCQVDSQVTMMFWYRQQPGQSLTLIATANQGSEATYESGFVIDKFPISRPNLTFSTLTVSNMSPEDSSIYLCSVDTGEANYGYTFGSGTRLTVV.

Comment on this clone: With a far larger clone one base away, a read error is the likely cause. CDR3 coding DNA: TGTGCCAGCACGCAGTCACATACGCAGTGTTTT. Protein sequence: CASTQSHTQCF. V is TRBV25-1 and J is TRBJ2-3; D is uncertain. CDR3 size: 11 residues. Germline V CDR1 and CDR2: MGHDK, SYGVNS.

V usage is TRBV19 and J usage is TRBJ2-3; D unclear. Germline values: CDR1 LNHDA, CDR2 SQIVND (reference sequence). CDR3 size: 13 residues. The V gene lost 4 bases and the J gene lost 3 bases, with 8 bases spanning the gap. The chain's CDR3 is CASSKGLTDTQYF. The CDR3 DNA is TGTGCCAGTAGTAAGGGATTGACAGATACGCAGTATTTT.

V usage is TRBV28 and J usage is TRBJ2-5, with 12 bases aligning to TRBD2. The germline V gene encodes CDR1 MDHEN and CDR2 SYDVKM. CDR3 size: 15 residues. Germline trimming cut 3 bases from V and 2 bases from J; bases unmatched to any gene: 1. CDR3 sequence (DNA): TGTGCCAGCAGTTTTCTAGCGGGAGGGCAAGAGACCCAGTACTTC. Its protein is CASSFLAGGQETQYF.

The J gene is TRBJ1-2, the V gene TRBV2; D is unclear. CDR3 length equals 12 residues. V lost 6 bases to trimming and J lost 7 bases, with 12 bases between them. CDR1 SNHLY and CDR2 FYNNEI come from the germline V gene. CDR3 DNA: TGTGCCAGCAGCCTCGACTTTAGTGGCTACACCTTC. It codes for CASSLDFSGYTF.

The V call is TRBV7-2, the J call TRBJ2-7, with 7 bases identical to TRBD2. J was trimmed by 5 bases and V by 2 bases; bases with no gene match: 3. Germline V CDR1 and CDR2: SGHTA, FQGNSA. CDR3 length equals 13 residues. CDR3 amino acids: CASSLNRGDEQYF. In DNA, the CDR3 is TGTGCCAGCAGCTTAAATCGGGGGGACGAGCAGTACTTC.

The chain recombines TRBV15 with TRBJ1-4, with D possibly TRBD1 on 6 matching bases. CDR1 is LNHNV and CDR2 is YYDKDF in the germline V gene (reference sequence). V was shortened by 4 bases and J by 8 bases, with 14 bases between the two germline ends. The CDR3 runs to 14 residues. In DNA, the CDR3 is TGTGCCACCAGCAAAGGACAGCAAGGGGAAAAACTGTTTTTT. Its translation is CATSKGQQGEKLFF.

The rearrangement links TRBV5-1 to TRBJ1-2; 8 bases agree with TRBD1. CDR3 length: 13 residues. Germline CDR1 is SGHRS and CDR2 is YFSETQ. V lost 7 bases to trimming and J lost 8 bases; unmatched junction nucleotides: 10. The CDR3: CASSGQGLGGYTF. The CDR3 nucleotides are TGCGCCAGCTCAGGACAGGGTTTAGGAGGCTACACCTTC. Complete variable domain (other parts from reference TRBV5-1 and TRBJ1-2): KAGVTQTPRYLIKTRGQQVTLSCSPISGHRSVSWYQQTPGQGLQFLFEYFSETQRNKGNFPGRFSGRQFSNSRSEMNVSTLELGDSALYLCASSGQGLGGYTFGSGTRLTVV.

CDR3 sequence: CASSEQQGLSEQYF. The DNA for the CDR3 is TGTGCCAGCAGTGAACAACAGGGACTCTCGGAGCAGTACTTC. V and J are TRBV6-1 and TRBJ2-7, with D perhaps given as TRBD1 or TRBD2 (6 bases each). Germline CDR1 and CDR2: MNHNS and SASEGT. The CDR3 loop spans 14 amino acids. V dropped 2 bases and J dropped 7 bases, with 15 bases sitting between them.

This clone appeared a single time. The gene calls are TRBV6-6 and TRBJ1-1; 9 bases are a match to TRBD1. V shed 2 bases, J shed 8 bases, and the junction held 6 bases outside the gene matches. Germline V gives CDR1 MNHNY, CDR2 SVGAGI (reference sequence). This CDR3 has 14 residues. For the CDR3, the DNA is TGTGCCAGCAGTTACGGACAGGGGATTGAGGAAGCTTTCTTT. Its translation is CASSYGQGIEEAFF.

This clone is a singleton in its sample. This chain connects TRBV7-2 to TRBJ2-3; 9 nucleotides line up with TRBD2. Trimming at V came to 5 bases and at J to 1 base, leaving 10 bases not matched to a gene. The germline CDR1 and CDR2 sequences are SGHTA and FQGNSA. CDR3 length: 17 residues. The DNA for the CDR3 is TGTGCCAGCAGCCATATAGGGACTAGCAAGGGCACAGATACGCAGTATTTT. Protein sequence: CASSHIGTSKGTDTQYF.